This TCR beta chain stems from a study of cytotoxic CD8 clonotypes in ibrutinib-treated CLL. Some clones are missing from TCRdb's copy, which holds only in-frame ones; the method was immunoSEQ multiplex PCR. The table lists tens of thousands of clones, about four fifths of them singletons, with under 10% in the top ten. This clone was detected once. V shed 0 bases, J shed 2 bases, and the junction held 7 bases outside the gene matches. This CDR3 has 16 residues. The germline CDR1 and CDR2 sequences are SGHNT and YYREEE (reference sequence). The source of this sequence is a human donor with chronic lymphocytic leukemia. The sample in question was PBMCs, obtained before ibrutinib treatment. This chain joins TRBV5-4 and TRBJ2-7; 8 bases are shared with TRBD1. The CDR3 nucleotides read TGTGCCAGCAGCTTGGGGGGGACAGGCACAACCTACGAGCAGTACTTC. Residues: CASSLGGTGTTYEQYF.